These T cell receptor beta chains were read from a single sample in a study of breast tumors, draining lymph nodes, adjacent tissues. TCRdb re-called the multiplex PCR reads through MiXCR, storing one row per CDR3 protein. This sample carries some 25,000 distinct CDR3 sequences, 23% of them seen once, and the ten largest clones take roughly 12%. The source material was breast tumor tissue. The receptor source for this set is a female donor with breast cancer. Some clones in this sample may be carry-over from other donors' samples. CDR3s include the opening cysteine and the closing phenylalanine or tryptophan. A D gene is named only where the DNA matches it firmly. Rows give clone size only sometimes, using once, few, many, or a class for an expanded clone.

CDR3: CSASANLNTEAFF
DNA: TGCAGTGCTAGTGCCAACTTGAACACTGAAGCTTTCTTT
V: TRBV20-1
D: NA
length: 13
size: once
J: TRBJ1-1

CDR3: CAISESAGAGGTYEQYF
DNA: TGTGCCATCAGTGAGTCTGCCGGGGCGGGAGGGACCTACGAGCAGTACTTC
V: TRBV10-3
D: TRBD2
length: 17
size: many
J: TRBJ2-7

CDR3: CASRASLSENQPQHF
DNA: TGTGCCAGCAGAGCCTCATTAAGTGAAAATCAGCCCCAGCATTTT
V: TRBV28
D: NA
length: 15
size: NA
J: TRBJ1-5

CDR3: CASSRGQGNTGELFF
DNA: TGTGCCAGCAGCCGGGGACAGGGCAACACCGGGGAGCTGTTTTTT
V: TRBV3-1
D: TRBD1
length: 15
size: many
J: TRBJ2-2

CDR3: CASSLGTGFGETQYF
DNA: TGTGCCAGCAGCTTAGGTACAGGGTTTGGAGAGACCCAGTACTTC
V: TRBV7-9
D: NA
length: 15
size: many
J: TRBJ2-5

CDR3: CASSRKIRLAGGETQYF
DNA: TGTGCCAGCAGCCGTAAAATTCGACTAGCGGGGGGAGAGACCCAGTACTTC
V: TRBV12-3/TRBV12-4
D: TRBD2
length: 17
size: many
J: TRBJ2-5

CDR3: CSVATSGRPRTDTQYF
DNA: TGCAGCGTTGCGACTAGCGGGAGGCCCCGCACAGATACGCAGTATTTT
V: TRBV29-1
D: TRBD2
length: 16
size: NA
J: TRBJ2-3

CDR3: CAWSVGGTGNTIYF
DNA: TGTGCCTGGAGCGTTGGGGGCACTGGAAACACCATATATTTT
V: TRBV30
D: NA
length: 14
size: many
J: TRBJ1-3

CDR3: CATSREKRGGWNEQFF
DNA: TGTGCCACCAGCAGAGAAAAGCGGGGAGGGTGGAATGAGCAGTTCTTC
V: TRBV15
D: TRBD2
length: 16
size: many
J: TRBJ2-1

CDR3: CASSSADAVETQYF
DNA: TGCGCCAGCAGCTCGGCGGATGCGGTTGAGACCCAGTACTTC
V: TRBV5-1
D: NA
length: 14
size: many
J: TRBJ2-5

CDR3: CASSWTGEVGNQPQHF
DNA: TGTGCCAGCAGTTGGACAGGGGAGGTGGGCAATCAGCCCCAGCATTTT
V: TRBV28
D: TRBD1
length: 16
size: NA
J: TRBJ1-5

CDR3: CASSLLSGTYEQYF
DNA: TGTGCCAGCAGCTTGCTCTCTGGGACCTACGAGCAGTACTTC
V: TRBV5-5
D: NA
length: 14
size: many
J: TRBJ2-7

CDR3: CASSPDGGEQYF
DNA: TGTGCCAGCAGCCCGGACGGCGGGGAGCAGTACTTC
V: TRBV27
D: NA
length: 12
size: many
J: TRBJ2-7

CDR3: CASTKTPTNYGYTF
DNA: TGTGCCAGCACCAAGACACCTACTAACTATGGCTACACCTTC
V: TRBV6-2/TRBV6-3
D: NA
length: 14
size: once
J: TRBJ1-2

CDR3: CATSRRAGLHGYTF
DNA: TGTGCCACCAGCAGGAGGGCAGGGCTCCATGGCTACACCTTC
V: TRBV15
D: NA
length: 14
size: many
J: TRBJ1-2

CDR3: CASSSSGTSRYNEQFF
DNA: TGTGCCAGCAGTTCCTCCGGGACTAGCAGATACAATGAGCAGTTCTTC
V: TRBV27
D: TRBD2
length: 16
size: NA
J: TRBJ2-1

CDR3: CASSLGGAFLNYGYTF
DNA: TGTGCCAGCAGTTTAGGGGGCGCTTTTTTGAACTATGGCTACACCTTC
V: TRBV12-3/TRBV12-4
D: NA
length: 16
size: many
J: TRBJ1-2

CDR3: CATVMTGSGNQPQHF
DNA: TGTGCCACAGTCATGACAGGTTCGGGCAATCAGCCCCAGCATTTT
V: TRBV6-2/TRBV6-3
D: NA
length: 15
size: few
J: TRBJ1-5

CDR3: CASSFSGRRDTQYF
DNA: TGTGCCAGCAGTTTCAGCGGGAGGAGAGATACGCAGTATTTT
V: TRBV28
D: TRBD2
length: 14
size: many
J: TRBJ2-3